This T cell receptor (beta chain) was recovered during a study of cytomegalovirus exposure and HLA in healthy donors (dated by TCRdb to about 2017). Notes on the research overall: In an earlier analysis of several hundred of the donors, 250 to 300 Gb of sequence data and 100 million or so unique TCR beta sequences from some 170 million T cells were reported. About 280 gigabases of sequencing data and roughly 80 million unique TCR sequences made up an early release that covered approximately 650 HLA-typed donors. The genetic ancestry cluster associated with self-reported Caucasian donors included around four fifths of the roughly 390 genotyped donors. The study was designed to test whether signatures of past pathogen exposure could be identified by cataloging public T cell receptors. The study profiled the T cell repertoires of some 610 subjects by immunosequencing and related them to cytomegalovirus serostatus. Along with the approximately 670-subject first cohort, a separate validation cohort of over a hundred different subjects was used. The study combined high-throughput TCR immunosequencing, statistical association of individual TCRs with disease status, and machine learning to predict cytomegalovirus infection status. To study patterns of TCR occurrence, a later analysis re-analyzed previously published TCR beta repertoires from several hundred donors and added high-resolution HLA genotyping. In the later analysis, no new phenotypic data were used to find candidate immune exposures; instead, reliance was placed on TCR beta sequences and their occurrence across donors. An earlier analysis of several hundred of the donors applied high-throughput TCR beta sequencing to assess whether each TCR beta V gene segment acted as functional or pseudogenic. Donor age, sex, ethnicity and CMV serostatus were collected together with the repertoire data. A later genetic analysis used genome-wide SNP genotypes for about 55% of the 666 donors, treating that subset as a discovery cohort. Every repertoire in the discovery cohort had been generated on one and the same sequencing platform. Class I and class II HLA loci were covered by the typing at four-digit resolution. The number of donors typed differed by locus, with about 629-630 for A, B, C, DRB1 and DQB1, about 500 for DQA1, nearly 610 for DPA1, and some 440 for DPB1. Roughly five DR-DQ haplotypes were handled as single units for association and clustering because linkage in the cohort was strong. On average, roughly 200,000 unique TCR beta nucleotide sequences were sequenced per donor among some 430 genotyped donors of the cohort, with roughly 18% of those sequences being non-productive. Broad study findings and their caveats: Several of the top co-occurrence clusters appeared to be linked to parvovirus B19, influenza, CMV and Epstein-Barr virus, according to a later analysis. Compared with the approximately 600-donor mean, donors in an Asian-associated ancestry cluster had fewer N-insertions in productive TCRs, according to a later genetic analysis. A later genetic analysis associated a missense DCLRE1C variant with V-gene and J-gene trimming of TCR beta chains, and an independent cohort replicated the association. In a later analysis, most CMV-associated TCR beta chains were found to appear HLA-restricted, with HLA associations seemingly driven largely by CMV exposure. At a false discovery rate of 0.05, a later analysis linked 16,951 TCR beta sequences to specific HLA alleles. A few of the identified cytomegalovirus-associated TCR beta chains were confirmed in vitro to be specific for cytomegalovirus antigens. Because HLA typing was missing for some donors at each locus, association tests included only the typed subset. In a later analysis, TCR association rates were found to vary across HLA loci, with the most associated TCRs seen for DRB1 alleles and the fewest for HLA-C alleles. Correlated functional status among segregating V segments might reflect linkage disequilibrium, but an unknown experimental factor could not be ruled out. A group of highly shared sequence variants was considered likely to be a technical artifact of the sequencing pipeline. The classifier was reported to diagnose cytomegalovirus status with high specificity and sensitivity in both the original and validation cohorts. The only immune exposure information available for the cohort was CMV serostatus. Sequencing depth was assumed to be roughly uniform across donors in the presence/absence analyses, though that assumption may not hold. Broadly in line with IMGT annotations, most TCR beta V segments showed up in productive rearrangements about 87% or about 30% of the time in an earlier analysis of several hundred of the donors. The cohort was sequenced for TCR beta chains only, and without alpha or paired-chain data the features that could be detected were limited. The authors suggested that the approach could potentially be extended to other disease states and immunological phenotypes. In a later analysis, HLA-associated TCR beta chains were found to be more clonally expanded and to have lower generation probabilities than equally common non-associated chains. Because counts were too low, seventeen rarely observed V segments, including chromosome 9 orphons, were left out of the earlier analysis of approximately 580 of the donors. In the study, approximately 150 TCR beta chains were listed as associated with cytomegalovirus. When HLA alleles, especially DR and DQ, strongly co-occurred, TCR associations were difficult to assign to individual alleles. The 87-base-pair reads could not distinguish some IMGT-functional V segments, including TRBV6-2 and TRBV6-3, so those segments were excluded. A further reported finding was that TCR beta sequences accurately predicted the HLA-A and HLA-B alleles for most subjects in the first cohort. Across donors, most TCR sequences were observed very rarely, whereas some public TCRs were present in many individuals.

Libraries were constructed by the immunoSEQ multiplex PCR assay. For the multiplex PCR, a mixture combining 60 forward primers for TCR Vbeta segments and 13 reverse primers for TCR Jbeta segments was used. The CDR3 region of rearranged TCR beta genes was amplified from genomic DNA with a multiplex PCR assay. The Illumina HiSeq System was used to sequence the amplified TCR beta libraries as 87-base-pair reads. The authors' analysis ran thus. A later analysis counted tens of millions of unique TCR beta chains across the 666 repertoires, and 10 million to 12 million of these chains were shared by at least two donors. A nearest-neighbor algorithm error-corrected the raw reads and collapsed the reads into unique sequences, merging closely related sequences to remove PCR and sequencing errors. To assign V, D and J gene segments, CDR3 sequences were aligned to IMGT reference sequences. For a sequence to be retained, a match of at least six nucleotides was required to both a V gene segment and a J gene segment. Rearrangements were classified as productive when the CDR3 lacked stop codons and remained in frame with V and J, and all other rearrangements were classified as non-productive. CDR3 was defined according to IMGT convention as the region running from the second conserved V-encoded cysteine to the conserved J-encoded phenylalanine. Sequences without an unambiguous match to a single V gene segment were excluded from the earlier analysis of approximately 560 of the donors. An earlier analysis of 587 of the donors classified V segments as functional when productive rearrangements were above 56.7% and as segregating when the standard deviation between donors was above 5%. To diagnose cytomegalovirus status from the catalog of TCR beta chain sequences, a statistical classification framework was built. In a later analysis, TCR nucleotide sequences were compared against IMGT/GENE-DB human TR gene sequences so that V and J genes could be assigned. In a later analysis, CDR3 sequences and most-parsimonious VDJ recombination scenarios were assigned using the TCRdist pipeline. A later analysis defined each TCR beta chain by its CDR3 amino acid sequence plus V-gene family, and excluded reads lacking a unique V-gene family. As a way to deal with suspected cross-contamination and a sequencing artifact, a later analysis dropped approximately 590 nucleotide sequences that were highly shared and had low generation probability. In a later analysis, a clonal expansion index for each public chain was calculated from normalized within-repertoire ranks of inferred template counts. A later analysis computed generation probabilities with a VDJ recombination model fitted to out-of-frame rearrangements, and checked the results against IGoR. In a later analysis, TCR-TCR, TCR-HLA and TCR-CMV co-occurrence was scored with hypergeometric tests, and a repertoire-size bias correction was applied to TCR pairs. To estimate false discovery rates, a later analysis permuted the HLA or CMV assignments 20 times. A later analysis grouped co-occurring TCRs with DBSCAN, adding TCRdist sequence similarity when clustering within HLA-allele-positive subsets. Co-occurrence clustering excluded repertoires with fewer than 30,000 or more than 120,000 public chains, plus five with anomalous nucleotide sharing. This immuneACCESS table, as held by TCRdb, lists in-frame sequences with V and J called but not all clones. Of the missing ones, under half trace to an unresolved V gene in checked studies; the others have no known cause. The DNA was the basis for D and trimming; V, J and clone size are from that table. The sample table lists around 140,000 clones, 60% to 85% of them with a count of one. Of the sample, less than 2% is held by the ten largest clones.

CDR1 is given as LNHDA and CDR2 as SQIVND, both from the germline V gene (reference sequence). V is cut back by 7 bases and J by 6 bases, with 6 bases in the junction unmatched. The CDR3 starts with the cysteine, ends with the phenylalanine, and has 14 residues. Of the read, only the CDR3 DNA is kept; its 42 bases are in frame from base 1. A word on this clone: The specificity of this receptor is unknown. Nothing much larger sits one base from this clone, and base qualities are not available.

The cohort consisted of approximately 670 healthy bone marrow donors. At the time of sampling, all cohort members were nominally healthy, though unrecorded immune exposures were likely present. The donor was CMV seronegative and was included in the group of approximately 350 seronegative cohort members. Each donor provided a peripheral blood sample, and peripheral blood mononuclear cells were used for TCR beta sequencing. Genomic DNA was extracted from the blood cell samples with the Qiagen DNeasy Blood Extraction Kit. Recombination joined TRBV19 with TRBJ2-2, with 9 junctional bases fitting TRBD2. What was sequenced was PBMCs. This receptor was identified in a young woman in good health and CMV-seronegative. The DNA sequence is as follows: TGTGCCAGTAATGGCGGGAGGGCCTCCGGGGAGCTGTTTTTT. This sequence encodes CASNGGRASGELFF.